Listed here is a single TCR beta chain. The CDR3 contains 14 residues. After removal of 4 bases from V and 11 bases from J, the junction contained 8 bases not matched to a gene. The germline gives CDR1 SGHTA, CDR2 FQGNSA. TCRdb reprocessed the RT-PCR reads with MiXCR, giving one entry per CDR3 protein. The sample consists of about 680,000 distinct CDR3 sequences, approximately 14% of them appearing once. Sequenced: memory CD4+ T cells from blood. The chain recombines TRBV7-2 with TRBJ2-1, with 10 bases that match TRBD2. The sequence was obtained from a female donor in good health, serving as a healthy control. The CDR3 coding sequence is TGTGCCAGCAGCTCCGGGACTAGCGTTAGAAAGCAGTTCTTC. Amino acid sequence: CASSSGTSVRKQFF.